This TCR beta chain was obtained from a study of Ad26.COV2.S vaccination and SARS-CoV-2 variants. Study context: Ad26.COV2.S given intramuscularly, once or twice 56 days apart.

Using immunoSEQ multiplex PCR, the repertoire was profiled, and TCRdb retains in-frame clones only, with some absent. Among some 350,000 clones listed, 80% to 90% were seen once. A note on this clone: Antigen: not known.

The sample's treatment: some 20 received Ad26.COV2.S at low or high dose, single or two shots; 5 received placebo; per-sample allocation not given. The samples date from day 63 after the first vaccine or placebo injection. Adults aged 18-55 years in Boston included the donor. Germline CDR1 MDHEN, CDR2 SYDVKM. This CDR3 region has 11 residues. V lost 3 bases to trimming and J lost 7 bases, with 7 bases between them. Study results and limitations: Post-vaccination spike-specific CD8+ and CD4+ T cell responses reportedly had substantial breadth.

The receptor's source is a person aged 18-65 years who received the Ad26.COV2.S COVID-19 vaccine or a placebo. The sample here was peripheral blood, taken in a trial of Ad26.COV2.S vaccine versus placebo. This chain joins TRBV28 and TRBJ2-7, with no clear D. The CDR3 sequence: CASSFVREQYF. The CDR3 DNA reads as TGTGCCAGCAGTTTTGTGCGTGAGCAGTACTTC.